This is a list of T cell receptor beta chains from one sample in a study of T cells in localized non-small cell lung cancer. Generated by immunoSEQ multiplex PCR, the TCRdb table keeps only in-frame clones and is missing some. The sample carries some 50,000 clones, around 87% recorded once. The sequencing used PBMCs, collected before any cancer treatment. Source of these receptors: a female donor with stage II lung adenocarcinoma. CDR3s include the opening cysteine and the closing phenylalanine or tryptophan. A D gene is named only where the DNA matches it firmly. Expanded clones get a size class; other rows say once, few or many, or leave the size out.

abundance: -; len: 16; d_gene: -; v_gene: TRBV7-3; j_gene: TRBJ2-1; CDR3nt: TGTGCCAGCAGCCGTCAGTCAGGGGGGCCCTACAATGAGCAGTTCTTC; CDR3aa: CASSRQSGGPYNEQFF
abundance: -; len: 14; d_gene: TRBD1; v_gene: TRBV19; j_gene: TRBJ1-2; CDR3nt: TGTGCCAGTAGTATGGGATCAGGGGGCGATGGCTACACCTTC; CDR3aa: CASSMGSGGDGYTF
abundance: few; len: 12; d_gene: -; v_gene: TRBV29-1; j_gene: TRBJ1-1; CDR3nt: TGCAGCGTCAGGGAGGTGGGCACTGAAGCTTTCTTT; CDR3aa: CSVREVGTEAFF
abundance: -; len: 15; d_gene: TRBD1; v_gene: TRBV7-2; j_gene: TRBJ1-2; CDR3nt: TGTGCCAGCAGCTTAGTGACAGGGGGCAACTATGGCTACACCTTC; CDR3aa: CASSLVTGGNYGYTF
abundance: -; len: 15; d_gene: TRBD2; v_gene: TRBV5-1; j_gene: TRBJ2-1; CDR3nt: TGCGCCAGCAGCTGGACTAGCGGGGTTTACAATGAGCAGTTCTTC; CDR3aa: CASSWTSGVYNEQFF
abundance: -; len: 20; d_gene: -; v_gene: TRBV7-8; j_gene: TRBJ2-6; CDR3nt: TGTGCCAGCAGCTTAGGTTTGGGGGGCCACCGGCTCTCTGGGGCCAACGTCCTGACTTTC; CDR3aa: CASSLGLGGHRLSGANVLTF
abundance: -; len: 13; d_gene: -; v_gene: TRBV18; j_gene: TRBJ1-2; CDR3nt: TGTGCCAGCTCACCGGGGGAGAACTATGGCTACACCTTC; CDR3aa: CASSPGENYGYTF
abundance: -; len: 15; d_gene: -; v_gene: TRBV2; j_gene: TRBJ2-1; CDR3nt: TGTGCCAGCAGTGTCATGCCATCCTCCTACAATGAGCAGTTCTTC; CDR3aa: CASSVMPSSYNEQFF
abundance: -; len: 16; d_gene: -; v_gene: TRBV18; j_gene: TRBJ2-7; CDR3nt: TGTGCCAGCTCACCACTCTCGGGGGGCGGGTCCTACGAGCAGTACTTC; CDR3aa: CASSPLSGGGSYEQYF
abundance: -; len: 13; d_gene: -; v_gene: TRBV28; j_gene: TRBJ1-2; CDR3nt: TGTGCCAGCAGTTTAAGGGGGAGTAATGGCTACACCTTC; CDR3aa: CASSLRGSNGYTF
abundance: -; len: 15; d_gene: -; v_gene: TRBV10-1; j_gene: TRBJ2-3; CDR3nt: TGCGCCAGCAGTGAGCAGGGGATTGGCACAGATACGCAGTATTTT; CDR3aa: CASSEQGIGTDTQYF
abundance: few; len: 14; d_gene: TRBD1; v_gene: TRBV7-2; j_gene: TRBJ1-6; CDR3nt: TGTGCCAGCAGCACCACAGGGGGCAATTCACCCCTCCACTTT; CDR3aa: CASSTTGGNSPLHF
abundance: -; len: 15; d_gene: -; v_gene: TRBV6-6; j_gene: TRBJ1-5; CDR3nt: TGTGCCAGCAGTTACTCGCAAGCCTCAAGGCAGCCCCAGCATTTT; CDR3aa: CASSYSQASRQPQHF
abundance: -; len: 14; d_gene: -; v_gene: TRBV10-3; j_gene: TRBJ2-4; CDR3nt: TGTGCCATCAGTGAGTCGCGGGCCAAAAACATTCAGTACTTC; CDR3aa: CAISESRAKNIQYF
abundance: -; len: 15; d_gene: TRBD1; v_gene: TRBV5-1; j_gene: TRBJ1-4; CDR3nt: TGCGCCAGCAGCCCTAGGGACAGGGCCCATGAAAAACTGTTTTTT; CDR3aa: CASSPRDRAHEKLFF
abundance: -; len: 13; d_gene: -; v_gene: TRBV2; j_gene: TRBJ2-2; CDR3nt: TGTGCCAGCACCGGGACAACGACCGGGGAGCTGTTTTTT; CDR3aa: CASTGTTTGELFF
abundance: few; len: 15; d_gene: TRBD1; v_gene: TRBV27; j_gene: TRBJ1-5; CDR3nt: TGTGCCAGCAGTTTACAGGGACAGAGCAATCAGCCCCAGCATTTT; CDR3aa: CASSLQGQSNQPQHF
abundance: once; len: 15; d_gene: -; v_gene: TRBV7-8; j_gene: TRBJ1-2; CDR3nt: TGTGCCAGCAGCTTAGGGGGCGGTGCTAACTATGGCTACACCTTC; CDR3aa: CASSLGGGANYGYTF
abundance: -; len: 14; d_gene: TRBD1; v_gene: TRBV19; j_gene: TRBJ1-1; CDR3nt: TGTGCCAGTAGTCCTTCACAGGGGAGGGTTGAAGCTTTCTTT; CDR3aa: CASSPSQGRVEAFF
abundance: -; len: 14; d_gene: -; v_gene: TRBV6-5; j_gene: TRBJ1-2; CDR3nt: TGTGCCAGCATGCGGGGTGGCGGCTACTATGGCTACACCTTC; CDR3aa: CASMRGGGYYGYTF
abundance: -; len: 13; d_gene: -; v_gene: TRBV14; j_gene: TRBJ2-3; CDR3nt: TGTGCCAGCAGCCAAGACTTGGAGGATACGCAGTATTTT; CDR3aa: CASSQDLEDTQYF
abundance: -; len: 15; d_gene: -; v_gene: TRBV18; j_gene: TRBJ2-2; CDR3nt: TGTGCCAGCTCACCTGGACTAACGAACACCGGGGAGCTGTTTTTT; CDR3aa: CASSPGLTNTGELFF
abundance: few; len: 15; d_gene: TRBD1; v_gene: TRBV2; j_gene: TRBJ2-7; CDR3nt: TGTGCCAGCAGTAAGGGACAGGGGGTAACCTACGAGCAGTACTTC; CDR3aa: CASSKGQGVTYEQYF
abundance: -; len: 16; d_gene: -; v_gene: TRBV14; j_gene: TRBJ2-3; CDR3nt: TGTGCCAGCAGCCAATCGAACCTCTGGGGCACAGATACGCAGTATTTT; CDR3aa: CASSQSNLWGTDTQYF
abundance: -; len: 17; d_gene: -; v_gene: TRBV9; j_gene: TRBJ1-3; CDR3nt: TGTGCCAGCAGCCCAGCAGGCGAACCGAGCTCTGGAAACACCATATATTTT; CDR3aa: CASSPAGEPSSGNTIYF
abundance: -; len: 13; d_gene: -; v_gene: TRBV7-3; j_gene: TRBJ2-7; CDR3nt: TGTGCCAGCAGCTTAGACGGGAACAACGAGCAGTACTTC; CDR3aa: CASSLDGNNEQYF
abundance: -; len: 17; d_gene: -; v_gene: TRBV12-5; j_gene: TRBJ1-1; CDR3nt: TGTGCTAGTGGTTTGGTCTCTGGCAGATTCGGGAACACTGAAGCTTTCTTT; CDR3aa: CASGLVSGRFGNTEAFF
abundance: few; len: 12; d_gene: -; v_gene: TRBV14; j_gene: TRBJ2-7; CDR3nt: TGTGCCAGCAGCCTCGTGAGGCACGAGCAGTACTTC; CDR3aa: CASSLVRHEQYF
abundance: -; len: 12; d_gene: -; v_gene: TRBV27; j_gene: TRBJ2-5; CDR3nt: TGTGCCAGCAGTCGCGCCGGGGAGACCCAGTACTTC; CDR3aa: CASSRAGETQYF
abundance: -; len: 13; d_gene: -; v_gene: TRBV19; j_gene: TRBJ1-2; CDR3nt: TGTGCCAGTAGTATAGATACCGAATATGGCTACACCTTC; CDR3aa: CASSIDTEYGYTF
abundance: -; len: 18; d_gene: TRBD1; v_gene: TRBV5-1; j_gene: TRBJ2-3; CDR3nt: TGCGCCAGCAGCTTGGGAACCGGGACAGGGTTAAGCACAGATACGCAGTATTTT; CDR3aa: CASSLGTGTGLSTDTQYF
abundance: -; len: 15; d_gene: -; v_gene: TRBV28; j_gene: TRBJ2-3; CDR3nt: TGTGCCAGCAGTCCCGGGACAATGGGCACAGATACGCAGTATTTT; CDR3aa: CASSPGTMGTDTQYF
abundance: -; len: 13; d_gene: -; v_gene: TRBV18; j_gene: TRBJ2-2; CDR3nt: TGTGCCAGCTCACCACGAAACACCGGGGAGCTGTTTTTT; CDR3aa: CASSPRNTGELFF
abundance: -; len: 18; d_gene: TRBD2; v_gene: TRBV30; j_gene: TRBJ2-1; CDR3nt: TGTGCCTGGAGTGTCGCCCCCCTACTAGCGGGTTACCACAATGAGCAGTTCTTC; CDR3aa: CAWSVAPLLAGYHNEQFF
abundance: -; len: 15; d_gene: TRBD2; v_gene: TRBV4-1; j_gene: TRBJ2-3; CDR3nt: TGCGCCAGCAGCCAAAGGGGACTAGGTCCAGATACGCAGTATTTT; CDR3aa: CASSQRGLGPDTQYF
abundance: -; len: 13; d_gene: -; v_gene: TRBV2; j_gene: TRBJ2-5; CDR3nt: TGTGCCGATACGCCAGGGGCCCAAGAGACCCAGTACTTC; CDR3aa: CADTPGAQETQYF
abundance: once; len: 14; d_gene: -; v_gene: TRBV7-3; j_gene: TRBJ2-3; CDR3nt: TGTGCCAGCAGCTTAAAACAGGGCACAGATACGCAGTATTTT; CDR3aa: CASSLKQGTDTQYF
abundance: -; len: 13; d_gene: -; v_gene: TRBV7-9; j_gene: TRBJ1-1; CDR3nt: TGTGCCAGCAGCTTAGCCGGGGAGGATGAAGCTTTCTTT; CDR3aa: CASSLAGEDEAFF
abundance: -; len: 15; d_gene: -; v_gene: TRBV5-1; j_gene: TRBJ1-3; CDR3nt: TGCGCCAGCAGCTTGGACGGCAGCTCTGGAAGCACCATATATTTT; CDR3aa: CASSLDGSSGSTIYF
abundance: -; len: 13; d_gene: -; v_gene: TRBV6-5; j_gene: TRBJ2-6; CDR3nt: TGTGCCACCCAGATCTCTGGGGCCAACGTCCTGACTTTC; CDR3aa: CATQISGANVLTF
abundance: -; len: 15; d_gene: TRBD2; v_gene: TRBV10-1; j_gene: TRBJ2-5; CDR3nt: TGCGCCAGCAGTGGTGGAGTAGCGGGCCAAGAGACCCAGTACTTC; CDR3aa: CASSGGVAGQETQYF
abundance: -; len: 16; d_gene: -; v_gene: TRBV27; j_gene: TRBJ2-3; CDR3nt: TGTGCCAGCAGTTTGAGGGCCCCACTGAGCACAGATACGCGGTATTTT; CDR3aa: CASSLRAPLSTDTRYF
abundance: -; len: 15; d_gene: -; v_gene: TRBV19; j_gene: TRBJ1-5; CDR3nt: TGTGCCAGTAGCAAAGGGGGGGTTGGGAATCAGCCCCAGCATTTT; CDR3aa: CASSKGGVGNQPQHF
abundance: -; len: 12; d_gene: -; v_gene: TRBV19; j_gene: TRBJ1-4; CDR3nt: TGTGCCAGTAGTCCTCGTGATGAAAAACTGTTTTTT; CDR3aa: CASSPRDEKLFF
abundance: -; len: 11; d_gene: -; v_gene: TRBV12-5; j_gene: TRBJ2-5; CDR3nt: TGTGCTAGTGGGTACCAAGAGACCCAGTACTTC; CDR3aa: CASGYQETQYF
abundance: -; len: 13; d_gene: -; v_gene: TRBV5-1; j_gene: TRBJ2-7; CDR3nt: TGCGCCAGCAGCCCGACAGATCTCTACGAGCAGTACTTC; CDR3aa: CASSPTDLYEQYF
abundance: -; len: 15; d_gene: -; v_gene: TRBV19; j_gene: TRBJ1-2; CDR3nt: TGTGCCAGTAACGACGCGGGAAGGCGGAATGATGGCTACACCTTC; CDR3aa: CASNDAGRRNDGYTF
abundance: -; len: 14; d_gene: TRBD1; v_gene: TRBV7-7; j_gene: TRBJ2-7; CDR3nt: TGTGCTAGCAGCCCCCGGACAGGGAGCTACGAGCAGTACTTC; CDR3aa: CASSPRTGSYEQYF
abundance: -; len: 12; d_gene: -; v_gene: TRBV29-1; j_gene: TRBJ2-2; CDR3nt: TGCAGCGTCAGCAAGCTGACCGGGGAGCTGTTTTTT; CDR3aa: CSVSKLTGELFF
abundance: -; len: 15; d_gene: -; v_gene: TRBV9; j_gene: TRBJ2-1; CDR3nt: TGTGCCAGCAGCGTGGGTAGCGGAGGTTACAATGAGCAGTTCTTC; CDR3aa: CASSVGSGGYNEQFF
abundance: -; len: 15; d_gene: TRBD1; v_gene: TRBV27; j_gene: TRBJ2-4; CDR3nt: TGTGCCAGCAGATGGACAGGCAGGGGAAAAAACATTCAGTACTTC; CDR3aa: CASRWTGRGKNIQYF